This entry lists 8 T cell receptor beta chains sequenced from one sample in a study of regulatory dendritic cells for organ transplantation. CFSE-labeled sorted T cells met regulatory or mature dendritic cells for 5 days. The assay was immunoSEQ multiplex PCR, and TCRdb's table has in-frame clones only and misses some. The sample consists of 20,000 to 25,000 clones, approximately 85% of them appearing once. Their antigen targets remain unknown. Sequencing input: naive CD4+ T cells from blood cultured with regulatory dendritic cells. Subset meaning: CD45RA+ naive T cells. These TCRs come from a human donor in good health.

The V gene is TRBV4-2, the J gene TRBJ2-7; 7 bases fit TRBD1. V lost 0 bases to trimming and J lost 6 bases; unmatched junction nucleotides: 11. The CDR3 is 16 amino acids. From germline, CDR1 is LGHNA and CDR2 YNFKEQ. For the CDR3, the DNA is TGTGCCAGCAGCCAAGATGAAGGGGGCGGACGGTGCGAGCAGTACTTC. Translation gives CASSQDEGGGRCEQYF.

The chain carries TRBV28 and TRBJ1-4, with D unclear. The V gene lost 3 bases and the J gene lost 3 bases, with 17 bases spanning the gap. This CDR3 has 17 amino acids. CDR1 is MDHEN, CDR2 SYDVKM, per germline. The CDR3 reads CASSFWSGLSSNEKLFF. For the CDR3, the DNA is TGTGCCAGCAGTTTTTGGTCGGGCCTAAGCTCTAATGAAAAACTGTTTTTT.

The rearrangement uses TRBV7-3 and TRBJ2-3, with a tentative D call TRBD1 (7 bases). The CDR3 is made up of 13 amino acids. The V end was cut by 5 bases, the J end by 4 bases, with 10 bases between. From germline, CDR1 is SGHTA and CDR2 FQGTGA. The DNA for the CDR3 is TGTGCCAGCAGCGGGGGGACAGCAGATACGCAGTATTTT. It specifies CASSGGTADTQYF.

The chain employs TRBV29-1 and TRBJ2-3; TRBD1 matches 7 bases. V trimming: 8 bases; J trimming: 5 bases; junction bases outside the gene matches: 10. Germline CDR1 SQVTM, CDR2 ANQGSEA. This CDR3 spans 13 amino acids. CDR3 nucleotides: TGCAGCACAAACAGGGGTGTTGGAGATACGCAGTATTTT. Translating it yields CSTNRGVGDTQYF.

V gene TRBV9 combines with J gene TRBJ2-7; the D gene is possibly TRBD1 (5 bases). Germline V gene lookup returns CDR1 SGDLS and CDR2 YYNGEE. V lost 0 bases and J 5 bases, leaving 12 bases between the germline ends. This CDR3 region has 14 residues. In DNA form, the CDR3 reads TGTGCCAGCAGCGTAGGCCAGGGTCGAAACGAGCAGTACTTC. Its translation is CASSVGQGRNEQYF.

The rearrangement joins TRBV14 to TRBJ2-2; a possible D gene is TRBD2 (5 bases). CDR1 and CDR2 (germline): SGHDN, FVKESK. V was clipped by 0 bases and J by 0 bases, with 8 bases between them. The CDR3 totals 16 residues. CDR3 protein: CASSQDRRANTGELFF. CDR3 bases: TGTGCCAGCAGCCAAGATCGGCGGGCGAACACCGGGGAGCTGTTTTTT.

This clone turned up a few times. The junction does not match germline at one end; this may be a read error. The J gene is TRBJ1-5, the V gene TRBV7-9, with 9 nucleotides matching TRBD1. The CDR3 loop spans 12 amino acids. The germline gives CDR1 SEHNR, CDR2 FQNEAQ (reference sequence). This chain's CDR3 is CASSADRGDRYF. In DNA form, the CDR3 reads TGTGCCAGCAGCGCGGACAGGGGAGACCGGTATTTT.

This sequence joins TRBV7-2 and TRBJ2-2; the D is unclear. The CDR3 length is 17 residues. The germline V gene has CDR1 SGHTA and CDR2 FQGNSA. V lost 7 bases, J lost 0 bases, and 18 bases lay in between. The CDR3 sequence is CASTEPQQSANTGELFF. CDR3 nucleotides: TGTGCCAGCACCGAACCTCAGCAGAGTGCGAACACCGGGGAGCTGTTTTTT.